The T cell receptor beta chain described here comes from a study of long-term antiretroviral therapy in people with HIV. Whole-study findings and limits: Blood obtained between about 2004 and 2017 may reflect older ART regimens. Among HIV repertoires, CDR3 length ranges were narrower than those of controls. ART-treated samples gained diversity yet remained below transplant donor controls.

Cryopreserved PBMC numbered about 0.9-11 million per sample before DNA extraction. The assay used was immunoSEQ (version v3.0), run at survey level. Assay used: immunoSEQ multiplex PCR; TCRdb lists only in-frame clones, some missing. The data show around 28,000 clones, around 83% seen once. This clone was detected a few times. The antigen is unknown. Trimming took 0 bases from V and 0 from J, leaving 9 bases between them. The germline V gene encodes CDR1 MGHRA and CDR2 YSYEKL. The CDR3 spans 16 residues. This TCR derives from a woman in her 30s with HIV. Sequencing used unsorted PBMCs, obtained 0.8 years after starting antiretroviral therapy. The J gene is TRBJ1-5, the V gene TRBV4-1, with D unclear. CDR3 sequence (DNA): TGCGCCAGCAGCCAAGATCCCGGTGTTAGCAATCAGCCCCAGCATTTT. Translated: CASSQDPGVSNQPQHF.